The 10 T cell receptor beta chains listed next were all sequenced from one sample in a study of shared T cell receptors in the human thymus (dated by TCRdb to the early 2020s). Preparation of the library involved the immunoSEQ multiplex PCR assay. This immuneACCESS table, as held by TCRdb, lists in-frame sequences with V and J called but not all clones. Of the missing ones, under half trace to an unresolved V gene in checked studies; the others have no known cause. In this sample the table shows more than 550,000 clones, approximately 85% of which occur a single time. The ten largest clones capture under 0.012% of the sample. The data also belong to a second study, concerning human thymus T cells.

The sample consisted of thymocytes. The receptor source for this set is a girl in the first two years of life with a congenital heart defect. Donor details come from another sample of the same person, matched by shared clones.

Concerning this clone itself: Sequence at one end of the junction differs from germline and may be a read error. The V and J genes are TRBV6-1 and TRBJ1-6; D gene ambiguous. The germline V gene encodes CDR1 MNHNS and CDR2 SASEGT. The CDR3 has 21 residues. This chain's CDR3 is CASSETRRRREAGSYNSLLHF. As DNA, the CDR3 is TGTGCCAGCAGTGAAACCCGTAGAAGGAGGGAGGCTGGCTCCTATAATTCACTCCTCCACTTT.

The genes are TRBV27 and TRBJ2-7; no firm D call. The CDR3 extends over 14 amino acids. Per germline, CDR1 MNHEY and CDR2 SMNVEV (reference sequence). Between the trimmed V and J ends, which lost 6 bases and 3 bases, there was a span of 15 bases. Here the CDR3 DNA reads TGTGCCAGCAGCTACGATCGAACAGACTACGAGCAGTACTTC. Its protein product is CASSYDRTDYEQYF.

The chain carries TRBV4-3 and TRBJ1-1; 8 bases are shared with TRBD1. The junction had 17 bases not matched to a gene; V was cut back by 4 bases and J by 7 bases. The length of the CDR3 is 17 residues. Germline CDR1 is LGHNA and CDR2 is YSLEER. This CDR3 is CASSPGYSGGSKVEAFF. In DNA, the CDR3 is TGCGCCAGCAGCCCAGGCTATTCAGGGGGCTCTAAGGTTGAAGCTTTCTTT.

The rearrangement joins TRBV18 to TRBJ2-7, with D possibly matching TRBD1 (5 bases). The CDR3 covers 15 residues. Trimming took off 6 bases at V and 1 base at J, with 16 bases between the two ends. Germline CDR1 is KGHSH and CDR2 is LQKENI. The CDR3 DNA reads TGTGCCAGCTCCCTTGGGCCGGACAATTCCTACGAGCAGTACTTC. It yields the protein CASSLGPDNSYEQYF.

This sequence joins TRBV19 and TRBJ1-4; possibly TRBD1 for D (5 bases). CDR3 length equals 14 residues. Germline V gene data show CDR1 as LNHDA and CDR2 as SQIVND (reference sequence). Trimming took 2 bases from V and 8 from J, leaving 12 bases between them. The DNA of the CDR3 is TGTGCCAGTAGTATAAGTCACAGGACCGAAAAACTGTTTTTT. It encodes CASSISHRTEKLFF.

A note on this clone: Additional DNA sequences in this sample encode the identical CDR3. The chain carries TRBV6-1 and TRBJ2-7; 7 bases line up with TRBD1. The junction had 4 bases not matched to a gene; V was cut back by 3 bases and J by 2 bases. The CDR3 loop spans 14 amino acids. Per germline, CDR1 MNHNS and CDR2 SASEGT. Here the CDR3 reads CASSETGNPYEQYF. CDR3 nucleotides: TGTGCCAGCAGTGAGACAGGGAATCCCTACGAGCAGTACTTC.

This clone was recorded once. The same CDR3 also results from other DNA sequences found in this sample. The chain links TRBV6-1 to TRBJ1-1, with D unclear. V gave up 6 bases and J gave up 1 base, with 6 bases separating them. There are 12 residues in the CDR3. Germline loops: CDR1 MNHNS, CDR2 SASEGT. The CDR3 bases are TGTGCCAGCAGAGCTGGGAACACTGAAGCTTTCTTT. Translating it yields CASRAGNTEAFF.

V and J are TRBV9 and TRBJ1-1; TRBD1 matches at 7 bases. CDR1 and CDR2 (germline): SGDLS, YYNGEE. The junction had 14 bases not matched to a gene; V was cut back by 6 bases and J by 6 bases. CDR3 size: 15 residues. CDR3 sequence: CASNLITGVVAEAFF. CDR3 bases: TGTGCCAGCAACCTAATTACAGGGGTCGTGGCTGAAGCTTTCTTT.

The chain links TRBV2 to TRBJ2-7, with D possibly being TRBD1 (6 bases). V lost 2 bases and J lost 3, with 11 bases in between. The CDR3 runs 14 residues. Germline CDR1 and CDR2: SNHLY and FYNNEI. This CDR3 is CASSEPGVHYEQYF. The CDR3 region has the DNA TGTGCCAGCAGTGAACCAGGGGTACACTACGAGCAGTACTTC.

V usage is TRBV7-9 and J usage is TRBJ1-2, with no clear D. Trimming cost V 3 bases and J 3 bases, with 14 bases left between them. The length of the CDR3 is 15 residues. Germline V gene data show CDR1 as SEHNR and CDR2 as FQNEAQ (reference sequence). The CDR3 region is CASSFYIREDYGYTF. The CDR3 DNA reads TGTGCCAGCAGCTTTTACATCCGGGAGGACTATGGCTACACCTTC.